The 11 T cell receptor beta chains below all came from one sample that was sequenced in a study of cytomegalovirus exposure and HLA in healthy donors. The PCR used 60 Vbeta and 13 Jbeta primers. Some clones are missing from TCRdb's copy, which holds only in-frame ones; the method was immunoSEQ multiplex PCR. The repertoire holds approximately 220,000 clones, with over 80% as singletons. The specimen was PBMCs. These receptors originate from a man aged 35 to 55 in good health and CMV-seropositive.

V usage is TRBV13 and J usage is TRBJ2-7, with D perhaps TRBD1 (6 bases). Trimming pared 5 bases from V and 9 bases from J, leaving 20 bases between. Germline V gives CDR1 PRHDT, CDR2 FYEKMQ (reference sequence). The CDR3 sequence is 14 residues long. CDR3 protein: CASSLVSEGVGQYV. CDR3 bases: TGTGCCAGCAGCCTGGTCTCTGAGGGGGTTGGGCAGTACGTC.

This sequence joins TRBV7-8 and TRBJ1-2; TRBD1 agrees at 9 bases. CDR1 SGHVS and CDR2 FQNEAQ come from the germline V gene. Trimming cost V 0 bases and J 7 bases; bases outside gene matches: 3. The CDR3 contains 14 residues. The CDR3 is CASSLAGQGAGYTF. The CDR3, as DNA: TGTGCCAGCAGCTTAGCGGGACAGGGAGCTGGCTACACCTTC.

This clone has just a few counts. The CDR3 DNA is TGCGCCAGCAGCCAAGAGAGGATACAGGGATTGAACACTGAAGCTTTCTTT. Its translation is CASSQERIQGLNTEAFF. The rearrangement uses TRBV4-1 and TRBJ1-1; D is possibly TRBD1 (6 bases). There are 17 residues in the CDR3. V was trimmed by 0 bases and J by 0 bases, leaving 14 bases between them. CDR1 is MGHRA and CDR2 is YSYEKL in the germline V gene.

The chain employs TRBV7-2 and TRBJ1-2, with TRBD1 identical over 7 bases. Germline loops: CDR1 SGHTA, CDR2 FQGNSA. The CDR3 length is 13 residues. The V gene end was trimmed by 9 bases and the J gene end by 1 base; junction bases not matched to a gene: 5. The CDR3 loop is CASGGQLNYGYTF. The CDR3 bases are TGTGCCAGTGGGGGACAGCTTAACTATGGCTACACCTTC.

The chain has TRBV6-4 and TRBJ2-3, with a tentative D call TRBD2 (6 bases). CDR1 MRHNA and CDR2 SNTAGT come from the germline V gene. CDR3 size: 14 residues. Trimming pared 3 bases from V and 7 bases from J, leaving 14 bases between. The CDR3 loop reads CASSEDGGAYTQYF. The CDR3 nucleotides are TGTGCCAGCAGTGAGGATGGCGGGGCTTATACGCAGTATTTT.

This chain connects TRBV7-9 to TRBJ2-7; TRBD2 might be the D (6 bases). The CDR3 consists of 14 residues. V lost 0 bases and J 4 bases, leaving 10 bases between the germline ends. CDR1 and CDR2 from the germline V gene are SEHNR and FQNEAQ (reference sequence). The CDR3 region is CASSLASGVYEQYF. The CDR3 DNA sequence: TGTGCCAGCAGCTTAGCATCGGGGGTTTACGAGCAGTACTTC.

V gene TRBV5-1 combines with J gene TRBJ1-4; 9 positions agree with TRBD1. The germline CDR1 and CDR2 sequences are SGHRS and YFSETQ. This CDR3 comprises 15 residues. With 4 bases clipped from V and 5 bases from J, the junction kept 6 bases outside the gene matches. The CDR3 sequence: CASSPYRGRNEKLFF. The CDR3 region has the DNA TGCGCCAGCAGCCCCTACAGGGGGCGAAATGAAAAACTGTTTTTT.

The chain recombines TRBV4-1 with TRBJ2-2; tentative D call: TRBD1 (5 bases). V was clipped by 5 bases and J by 5 bases, with 6 bases between them. Germline lookup yields CDR1 MGHRA and CDR2 YSYEKL. The CDR3 runs to 12 residues. This CDR3 is CASSRQTGELFF. The CDR3 DNA is TGCGCCAGCAGCAGACAGACCGGGGAGCTGTTTTTT.

V usage is TRBV4-1 and J usage is TRBJ1-1; the D is unclear. V was trimmed by 3 bases and J by 0 bases, leaving 17 bases between them. The CDR3 spans 17 residues. The germline V gene has CDR1 MGHRA and CDR2 YSYEKL. The CDR3 here is CASSQSVGVIMNTEAFF. In DNA, the CDR3 is TGCGCCAGCAGCCAGTCCGTCGGGGTAATTATGAACACTGAAGCTTTCTTT.

The chain is built from TRBV30 and TRBJ1-5; no firm D call. Germline CDR1 is GTSNPN and CDR2 is SVGIG (reference sequence). The CDR3 covers 14 residues. Trimming took off 1 base at V and 0 bases at J, with 7 bases between the two ends. As DNA, the CDR3 is TGTGCCTGGAGTGGGCAGTATAGCAATCAGCCCCAGCATTTT. Translating it yields CAWSGQYSNQPQHF.

About this clone: One junction end does not reproduce the germline sequence, and a read error may be involved. The J gene is TRBJ2-7, the V gene TRBV7-9, with 11 bases lining up with TRBD2. Germline loops: CDR1 SEHNR, CDR2 FQNEAQ (reference sequence). The CDR3 length is 15 residues. This chain's CDR3 is CSSSFLTSGRYEQYF. As DNA, the CDR3 is TGTTCCAGCAGCTTTCTTACTAGCGGGAGATACGAGCAGTACTTC.